This record covers a single T cell receptor (beta chain). Per the germline V gene, CDR1 is SGHTA and CDR2 is FQGNSA. The CDR3 has 14 residues. V shed 3 bases and J shed 2 bases, with 11 bases lying between them. This sample was taken from a study of control samples from healthy donors and cancer patients. Sequencing used immunoSEQ multiplex PCR; TCRdb keeps in-frame clones, though not all of them. The table shows some 96,000 clones, with 85% to 95% occurring only once. Sequenced material: blood. V gene TRBV7-2 combines with J gene TRBJ2-7; D gene uncertain. The TCR sequence derives from a man younger than 35 in good health. CDR3 bases: TGTGCCAGCAGCTTGTCGACGGAGACCTACGAGCAGTACTTC. Its translation: CASSLSTETYEQYF.